Shown below are 29 T cell receptor beta chains from a single sample sequenced in a study of graft-versus-host responses after intestinal transplantation. TCRdb's table, derived via immunoSEQ multiplex PCR, lists solely in-frame clones and lacks some. The data show tens of thousands of clones, over 90% seen once. Their cognate antigens are unknown. The source material was unstimulated CD8+ T cells sorted from spleen or lymph node cells, sampled before transplant. The receptors originated from a human donor who was the organ donor for an intestinal transplant.

The chain couples TRBV5-1 to TRBJ2-1; no definite D call. Trimming pared 3 bases from V and 12 bases from J, leaving 10 bases between. The length of the CDR3 is 11 residues. Per the germline V gene, CDR1 is SGHRS and CDR2 is YFSETQ. The CDR3 reads CASSYTIGQFF. The CDR3 nucleotides are TGCGCCAGCAGCTATACAATAGGGCAGTTCTTC.

The chain recombines TRBV7-9 with TRBJ2-5; 10 nucleotides agree with TRBD2. Germline V gene sequence: CDR1 SEHNR, CDR2 FQNEAQ (reference sequence). The CDR3 runs 16 residues. The V gene end was trimmed by 5 bases and the J gene end by 5 bases; junction bases not matched to a gene: 11. The CDR3, as DNA: TGTGCCAGCAGCCTCTGGGCTAGCGGGAGTAGGGAGACCCAGTACTTC. As protein: CASSLWASGSRETQYF.

The chain joins TRBV7-2 to TRBJ2-7, with D perhaps matching TRBD1 (5 bases). Germline V CDR1 and CDR2: SGHTA, FQGNSA. The CDR3 contains 13 residues. V dropped 5 bases and J dropped 5 bases, with 13 bases sitting between them. The CDR3 DNA reads TGTGCCAGCAGCCCTACAGGCTTCCACGAGCAGTACTTC. This translates into CASSPTGFHEQYF.

This clone occurred once. The chain employs TRBV11-3 and TRBJ2-2; 7 bases match TRBD2. The CDR3 runs to 17 residues. The V gene's germline CDR1 is SGHNT and CDR2 YENEEA. Unmatched junction bases numbered 12, after V lost 2 bases and J lost 6 bases. This CDR3 is CASSLNLREKLAGELFF. In nucleotides, the CDR3 is TGTGCCAGCAGCTTAAACCTGCGGGAGAAGTTGGCCGGGGAGCTGTTTTTT.

The chain joins TRBV5-8 to TRBJ1-5, with TRBD1 matching over 8 bases. V lost 5 bases, J lost 4 bases, and 5 bases stayed unmatched. This CDR3 has 14 residues. Germline assignment: CDR1 SGHTS and CDR2 YDEGEE. CDR3 protein: CASSSQGANQPQHF. For the CDR3, the DNA is TGTGCCAGCAGTTCCCAGGGGGCGAATCAGCCCCAGCATTTT.

In this sample, this clone turned up a few times. The chain links TRBV7-9 to TRBJ1-3; perhaps TRBD1 as D (6 bases). The germline V gene has CDR1 SEHNR and CDR2 FQNEAQ (reference sequence). V lost 5 bases and J lost 0, with 14 bases in between. This CDR3 comprises 16 residues. For the CDR3, the DNA is TGTGCCAGCAGCCAAAGAAGGGGGGCCTCTGGAAACACCATATATTTT. Its translation: CASSQRRGASGNTIYF.

The chain is built from TRBV5-1 and TRBJ2-7; D remains unclear. Germline CDR1 reads SGHRS; CDR2 reads YFSETQ. The CDR3 runs 12 residues. V was trimmed by 2 bases and J by 3 bases, leaving 6 bases between them. The CDR3 here is CASSFRGYEQYF. The CDR3 DNA sequence: TGCGCCAGCAGCTTCCGCGGCTACGAGCAGTACTTC.

The chain employs TRBV5-1 and TRBJ2-7, with a tentative D call TRBD2 (5 bases). Germline CDR1 and CDR2: SGHRS and YFSETQ. Trimming took off 4 bases at V and 1 base at J, with 12 bases between the two ends. This CDR3 region has 14 residues. The CDR3, as DNA: TGCGCCAGCAGCGTGGACTTAGCTTCCTACGAGCAGTACTTC. Translating it yields CASSVDLASYEQYF. Based on the CDR3 plus reference TRBV5-1 and TRBJ2-7, the full variable domain is KAGVTQTPRYLIKTRGQQVTLSCSPISGHRSVSWYQQTPGQGLQFLFEYFSETQRNKGNFPGRFSGRQFSNSRSEMNVSTLELGDSALYLCASSVDLASYEQYFGPGTRLTVT.

V and J are TRBV7-9 and TRBJ2-2; D perhaps matches TRBD1 (6 bases). V was clipped by 4 bases and J by 5 bases, with 11 bases between them. This CDR3 has 14 residues. CDR1 and CDR2 from the germline V gene are SEHNR and FQNEAQ (reference sequence). The CDR3 sequence: CASSSPGQTGELFF. In nucleotides, the CDR3 is TGTGCCAGCAGCTCGCCTGGACAGACCGGGGAGCTGTTTTTT. The full variable domain, with the rest looked up from reference TRBV7-9 and TRBJ2-2, is DTGVSQNPRHKITKRGQNVTFRCDPISEHNRLYWYRQTLGQGPEFLTYFQNEAQLEKSRLLSDRFSAERPKGSFSTLEIQRTEQGDSAMYLCASSSPGQTGELFFGEGSRLTVL.

This rearrangement joins TRBV27 to TRBJ2-1; 8 nucleotides line up with TRBD1. Germline loops: CDR1 MNHEY, CDR2 SMNVEV (reference sequence). V lost 3 bases to trimming and J lost 8 bases; unmatched junction nucleotides: 6. The CDR3 sequence is 14 residues long. The CDR3 loop is CASSFVQGAHEQFF. CDR3 DNA: TGTGCCAGCAGTTTTGTCCAGGGGGCTCATGAGCAGTTCTTC.

The chain recombines TRBV6-1 with TRBJ1-2; TRBD1 is a possible D gene (5 bases). CDR1 and CDR2 (germline): MNHNS, SASEGT. The CDR3 is made up of 14 amino acids. V shed 1 base and J shed 4 bases, with 10 bases lying between them. The CDR3 sequence: CASSEGGGTYGYTF. Here the CDR3 DNA reads TGTGCCAGCAGTGAAGGGGGCGGGACCTATGGCTACACCTTC.

The chain is built from TRBV4-3 and TRBJ2-3, with 10 nucleotides matching TRBD2. The CDR3 consists of 18 residues. CDR1 and CDR2 from the germline V gene are LGHNA and YSLEER. Unmatched junction bases numbered 8, after V lost 1 base and J lost 1 base. CDR3 region: CASSQARIGLAGTDTQYF. CDR3 in DNA: TGCGCCAGCAGCCAAGCACGAATAGGACTAGCGGGCACAGATACGCAGTATTTT.

The chain employs TRBV15 and TRBJ1-4; TRBD1 agrees at 7 bases. J lost 10 bases, V lost 3 bases, and 8 bases had no gene match. CDR1 LNHNV and CDR2 YYDKDF come from the germline V gene (reference sequence). The CDR3 is 14 residues long. The CDR3 bases are TGTGCCACCAGCAGCCGACAGGGCAGGGTAAAACTGTTTTTT. It yields the protein CATSSRQGRVKLFF. Variable domain in full (rest from reference TRBV15 and TRBJ1-4): DAMVIQNPRYQVTQFGKPVTLSCSQTLNHNVMYWYQQKSSQAPKLLFHYYDKDFNNEADTPDNFQSRRPNTSFCFLDIRSPGLGDTAMYLCATSSRQGRVKLFFGSGTQLSVL.

The chain links TRBV7-4 to TRBJ2-3, with D perhaps TRBD2 (5 bases). The V and J ends lost 3 bases and 2 bases respectively, with 12 bases between them. The CDR3 has 15 residues. The germline CDR1 and CDR2 sequences are SGHVT and SQSDAQ. The CDR3 bases are TGTGCCAGCAGCTTCACGGAGGCGGCCACAGATACGCAGTATTTT. Its translation: CASSFTEAATDTQYF.

The V and J genes are TRBV7-6 and TRBJ2-7; 7 bases are shared with TRBD2. The V gene end was trimmed by 1 base and the J gene end by 0 bases; junction bases not matched to a gene: 3. The CDR3 is 15 amino acids. Germline loops: CDR1 SGHVS, CDR2 FNYEAQ. Here the CDR3 reads CASSLEGGSSYEQYF. DNA for the CDR3: TGTGCCAGCAGCTTAGAGGGCGGGAGCTCCTACGAGCAGTACTTC. Together with reference TRBV7-6 and TRBJ2-7, the CDR3 gives the full variable domain: GAGVSQSPRYKVTKRGQDVALRCDPISGHVSLYWYRQALGQGPEFLTYFNYEAQQDKSGLPNDRFSAERPEGSISTLTIQRTEQRDSAMYRCASSLEGGSSYEQYFGPGTRLTVT.

The chain joins TRBV25-1 to TRBJ2-7; 9 positions match TRBD2. The CDR3 spans 15 residues. The ends lost 3 bases at V and 4 bases at J; junction bases unmatched: 7. Germline-derived CDR1 and CDR2 are MGHDK and SYGVNS. The DNA for the CDR3 is TGTGCCAGCAGTGATCCCAGGACTAGCGATTACGAGCAGTACTTC. Encoded protein: CASSDPRTSDYEQYF.

V and J are TRBV5-1 and TRBJ2-1; 11 bases are a match to TRBD2. V lost 1 base and J lost 7; bases outside the gene matches: 10. Germline-derived CDR1 and CDR2 are SGHRS and YFSETQ. The CDR3 covers 17 residues. The CDR3 sequence: CASSLKTSGTGRNEQFF. Here the CDR3 DNA reads TGCGCCAGCAGCTTGAAGACTAGCGGGACCGGCCGTAATGAGCAGTTCTTC.

V gene TRBV7-3 combines with J gene TRBJ2-1; 11 bases agree with TRBD2. The V segment lost 2 bases and the J segment 9 bases; nucleotides outside the gene matches: 0. This CDR3 is 13 amino acids long. Germline V CDR1 and CDR2: SGHTA, FQGTGA. The CDR3 region is CASSLLAGGEQFF. The CDR3 DNA sequence: TGTGCCAGCAGCTTACTAGCGGGAGGTGAGCAGTTCTTC.

V and J are TRBV4-2 and TRBJ2-3; the match to TRBD2 covers 9 bases. V trimming: 1 base; J trimming: 2 bases; junction bases outside the gene matches: 16. The CDR3 runs 20 residues. In germline, CDR1 is LGHNA, CDR2 YNFKEQ. CDR3 protein: CASSQVTSGSSDSSTDTQYF. As DNA, the CDR3 is TGTGCCAGCAGCCAAGTGACTAGCGGCTCTTCCGACAGTTCCACAGATACGCAGTATTTT.

V usage is TRBV9 and J usage is TRBJ2-1; D call uncertain. Germline CDR1 and CDR2: SGDLS and YYNGEE. The length of the CDR3 is 13 residues. V was pared by 3 bases and J by 5 bases, with 9 bases between. The CDR3 DNA reads TGTGCCAGCAGCGCCTACAAGGACAATGAGCAGTTCTTC. Translated, it gives CASSAYKDNEQFF. Supplemented by reference TRBV9 and TRBJ2-1, the full variable domain reads DSGVTQTPKHLITATGQRVTLRCSPRSGDLSVYWYQQSLDQGLQFLIQYYNGEERAKGNILERFSAQQFPDLHSELNLSSLELGDSALYFCASSAYKDNEQFFGPGTRLTVL.

CDR3 bases: TGTGCCAGCAGTTTTCGCCCGGGACAGGGGGTGTACGAGCAGTACTTC. Its translation: CASSFRPGQGVYEQYF. The chain couples TRBV27 to TRBJ2-7; TRBD1 matches 11 bases. Germline values: CDR1 MNHEY, CDR2 SMNVEV (reference sequence). V shed 3 bases, J shed 4 bases, and the junction held 8 bases outside the gene matches. This CDR3 is built from 16 residues.

The V call is TRBV2, the J call TRBJ2-2, with a possible D match to TRBD2 (5 bases). The CDR3 has 16 amino acids. V lost 5 bases and J 1 base, leaving 14 bases between the germline ends. CDR1 is SNHLY, CDR2 FYNNEI, per germline. The CDR3 protein is CASSWEKGKNTGELFF. DNA of the CDR3: TGTGCCAGCAGTTGGGAGAAGGGAAAGAACACCGGGGAGCTGTTTTTT.

This clone occurred a few times. V gene TRBV28 combines with J gene TRBJ2-7; D remains unclear. CDR1 and CDR2 (germline): MDHEN, SYDVKM. V was pared by 6 bases and J by 1 base, with 4 bases between. The CDR3 contains 11 residues. The CDR3 coding sequence is TGTGCCAGCAGGGATTCCTACGAGCAGTACTTC. This sequence encodes CASRDSYEQYF.

The rearrangement links TRBV5-1 to TRBJ2-3, with D perhaps matching TRBD1 (5 bases). Looked up from germline, CDR1 is SGHRS and CDR2 is YFSETQ. The CDR3 extends over 16 amino acids. The V and J ends lost 4 bases and 2 bases respectively, with 17 bases between them. The CDR3 region is CASSISTGVPTDTQYF. The CDR3 coding sequence is TGCGCCAGCAGCATATCTACAGGAGTTCCCACAGATACGCAGTATTTT.

The CDR3 DNA is TGTGCCAGCAGCTCCGGACTAGCGGGAGGGGACGAGCAGTACTTC. Protein product: CASSSGLAGGDEQYF. The chain has TRBV7-2 and TRBJ2-7; 15 nucleotides align to TRBD2. The V and J ends lost 4 bases and 5 bases, in that order; junction bases with no gene match: 3. The CDR3 length is 15 residues. Germline lookup yields CDR1 SGHTA and CDR2 FQGNSA.

The chain links TRBV5-1 to TRBJ2-1; tentatively, D is TRBD2 (6 bases). The germline V and J ends were trimmed by 2 bases and 0 bases, with 12 bases remaining between them. The CDR3 covers 16 residues. Germline V gene sequence: CDR1 SGHRS, CDR2 YFSETQ. The CDR3 loop is CASSLPSESSYNEQFF. The DNA for the CDR3 is TGCGCCAGCAGCTTACCTAGCGAGAGCTCCTACAATGAGCAGTTCTTC. The variable domain in full, completed from reference TRBV5-1 and TRBJ2-1, reads KAGVTQTPRYLIKTRGQQVTLSCSPISGHRSVSWYQQTPGQGLQFLFEYFSETQRNKGNFPGRFSGRQFSNSRSEMNVSTLELGDSALYLCASSLPSESSYNEQFFGPGTRLTVL.

The CDR3, as DNA: TGTGCCAGCAGCCCGACGGTCACAGATACGCAGTATTTT. It encodes CASSPTVTDTQYF. V gene TRBV5-5 combines with J gene TRBJ2-3; D gene unclear. V dropped 4 bases and J dropped 2 bases, with 8 bases sitting between them. CDR3 length equals 13 residues. Germline CDR1 is SGHKS and CDR2 is YYEKEE (reference sequence).

This chain links TRBV9 with TRBJ2-7; 7 bases map to TRBD1. In germline, CDR1 is SGDLS, CDR2 YYNGEE. The CDR3 contains 15 residues. V shed 2 bases and J 4 bases; nucleotides not matched to a gene: 9. This CDR3 is CASSVGWDSNYEQYF. The CDR3 bases are TGTGCCAGCAGCGTGGGGTGGGACAGCAATTACGAGCAGTACTTC. The variable domain in full, with the rest retrieved from reference TRBV9 and TRBJ2-7, is DSGVTQTPKHLITATGQRVTLRCSPRSGDLSVYWYQQSLDQGLQFLIQYYNGEERAKGNILERFSAQQFPDLHSELNLSSLELGDSALYFCASSVGWDSNYEQYFGPGTRLTVT.

The rearrangement links TRBV19 to TRBJ2-1, with 8 nucleotides matching TRBD2. The CDR3 covers 16 residues. Unmatched junction bases numbered 13, after V lost 7 bases and J lost 5 bases. Germline CDR1 LNHDA, CDR2 SQIVND (reference sequence). CDR3: CASKTESGSWDNEQFF. In nucleotides, the CDR3 is TGTGCCAGTAAAACGGAAAGCGGGAGTTGGGACAATGAGCAGTTCTTC.